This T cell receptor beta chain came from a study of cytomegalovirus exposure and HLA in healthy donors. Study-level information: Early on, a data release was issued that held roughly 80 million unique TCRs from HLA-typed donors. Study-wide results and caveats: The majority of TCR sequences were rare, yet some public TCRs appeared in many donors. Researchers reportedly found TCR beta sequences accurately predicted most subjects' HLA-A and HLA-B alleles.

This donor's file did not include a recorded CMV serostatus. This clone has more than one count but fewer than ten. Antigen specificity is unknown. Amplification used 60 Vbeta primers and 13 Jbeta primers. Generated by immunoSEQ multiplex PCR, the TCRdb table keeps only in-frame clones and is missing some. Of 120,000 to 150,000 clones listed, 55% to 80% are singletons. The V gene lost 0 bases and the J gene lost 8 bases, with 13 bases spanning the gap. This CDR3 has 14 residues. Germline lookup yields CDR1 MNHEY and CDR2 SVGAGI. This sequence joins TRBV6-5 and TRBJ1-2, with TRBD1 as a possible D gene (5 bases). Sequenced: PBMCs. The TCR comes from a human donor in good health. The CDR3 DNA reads TGTGCCAGCAGTTACTCTCAGGGTGGTTCAGGCTACACCTTC. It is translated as CASSYSQGGSGYTF.